Sequencing of this TCR beta chain was carried out in a study of T-cell memory formation after mild COVID-19. MiXCR was run by TCRdb on the 5' RACE reads, yielding one entry per CDR3 protein. Of about 160,000 distinct CDR3 sequences listed, 30% to 35% are singletons. The sample taken for sequencing was PBMCs or a T cell subset sorted from them (not recorded which). The sequence was obtained from an adult woman who had mild COVID-19 (a few samples of this study predate the infection). Cell type and time point are not known.

The CDR3 protein is CASSVDIGSGTEAFF. Written as DNA, the CDR3 is TGTGCCAGCAGCGTAGACATCGGGAGCGGCACTGAAGCTTTCTTT. The chain carries TRBV9 and TRBJ1-1; no clear D. The germline V gene encodes CDR1 SGDLS and CDR2 YYNGEE. This CDR3 spans 15 amino acids. V was trimmed by 0 bases and J by 4 bases, leaving 13 bases between them.